These 25 T cell receptor beta chains were all obtained from the same sample, sequenced in a study of cytomegalovirus exposure and HLA in healthy donors. PCR primers comprised 60 Vbeta and 13 Jbeta primers. Produced via immunoSEQ multiplex PCR; TCRdb's table is partial and in-frame only. The table lists 210,000 or so clones, 85% to 90% of them singletons. The sample was PBMCs. The receptors were sampled from a man in his thirties or forties in good health and CMV-seronegative.

Only a few counts were recorded for this clone. This chain connects TRBV7-8 to TRBJ1-2; maybe TRBD1 (5 bases). Trimming took off 3 bases at V and 6 bases at J, with 14 bases between the two ends. This CDR3 is 14 amino acids long. Germline assignment: CDR1 SGHVS and CDR2 FQNEAQ. This CDR3 reads CASSFKAGLDGYTF. The CDR3 coding sequence is TGTGCCAGCAGCTTTAAGGCAGGGCTAGATGGCTACACCTTC.

The gene calls are TRBV2 and TRBJ1-3; D is unresolved. Germline assignment: CDR1 SNHLY and CDR2 FYNNEI. The CDR3 is 12 amino acids. V was pared by 6 bases and J by 4 bases, with 7 bases between. In DNA, the CDR3 is TGTGCCAGCAGACAGTTAGGAAACACCATATATTTT. Translation: CASRQLGNTIYF. The full variable domain, its missing parts supplied by reference TRBV2 and TRBJ1-3, is EPEVTQTPSHQVTQMGQEVILRCVPISNHLYFYWYRQILGQKVEFLVSFYNNEISEKSEIFDDQFSVERPDGSNFTLKIRSTKLEDSAMYFCASRQLGNTIYFGEGSWLTVV.

The chain has TRBV9 and TRBJ1-6, with D possibly TRBD1 on 6 matching bases. Germline CDR1 reads SGDLS; CDR2 reads YYNGEE. The CDR3 is 15 residues long. Deletions cut 0 bases from V and 6 bases from J, with 10 bases between. CDR3 nucleotide sequence: TGTGCCAGCAGCGTAGCTCCGGACAGTAATTCACCCCTCCACTTT. Its protein product is CASSVAPDSNSPLHF.

The chain uses TRBV18 and TRBJ1-5, with 10 bases that match TRBD1. The CDR3 runs to 17 residues. Germline CDR1 and CDR2: KGHSH and LQKENI. Trimming cost V 3 bases and J 0 bases; bases outside gene matches: 5. Here the CDR3 reads CASSPDRTGGSNQPQHF. The CDR3 coding sequence is TGTGCCAGCTCACCCGACCGGACAGGGGGTAGCAATCAGCCCCAGCATTTT.

This chain uses TRBV4-3 with TRBJ2-5; D is uncertain. Matching the DNA end better, TRBJ2-7 makes the J call doubtful. The CDR3 length is 13 residues. Germline V gives CDR1 LGHNA, CDR2 YSLEER. CDR3 nucleotides: TGCGCCAGCAGCCAAGCTACAGCCCACGAGCAGTACTTC. Amino acid sequence: CASSQATAHEQYF.

The chain couples TRBV5-6 to TRBJ1-2, with 7 bases matching TRBD1. Germline CDR1 SGHDT, CDR2 YYEEEE. The CDR3 covers 13 residues. The J segment lost 6 bases and the V segment lost 3 bases, leaving 5 bases of the junction unmatched. The CDR3 here is CASSYRDRNGYTF. CDR3 coding DNA: TGTGCCAGCAGCTACCGGGACAGAAATGGCTACACCTTC.

The chain couples TRBV15 to TRBJ1-5; 10 bases match TRBD1. Losses at the gene ends were 5 bases for V and 4 bases for J; bases not matched to a gene: 5. Germline values: CDR1 LNHNV, CDR2 YYDKDF (reference sequence). This CDR3 spans 15 amino acids. The CDR3 region has the DNA TGTGCCACCAGCGTAGGACAGGGGGAGAATCAGCCCCAGCATTTT. This sequence encodes CATSVGQGENQPQHF.

V is TRBV10-3 and J is TRBJ1-4; D possibly corresponds to TRBD1 (5 bases). This CDR3 spans 14 amino acids. Germline CDR1 and CDR2: ENHRY and SYGVKD. The V end was cut by 4 bases, the J end by 4 bases, with 10 bases between. The CDR3 spells CAISGQLFNEKLFF. The DNA of the CDR3 is TGTGCCATCAGTGGACAGCTATTTAATGAAAAACTGTTTTTT.

CDR3 residues: CASSPGSGGSYEQYF. Written as DNA, the CDR3 is TGTGCCAGCTCACCAGGGAGCGGGGGGTCCTACGAGCAGTACTTC. The chain joins TRBV18 to TRBJ2-7; TRBD2 aligns across 9 bases. Germline CDR1 and CDR2: KGHSH and LQKENI. This CDR3 is 15 amino acids long. The ends lost 2 bases at V and 1 base at J; junction bases unmatched: 3.

The chain joins TRBV5-5 to TRBJ2-5, with a tentative D call TRBD1 (6 bases). CDR3 length: 15 amino acids. In germline, CDR1 is SGHKS, CDR2 YYEKEE (reference sequence). V lost 3 bases to trimming and J lost 9 bases, with 21 bases between them. The CDR3 loop is CASSSPGQSGVPQYF. CDR3 nucleotides: TGTGCCAGCAGCTCCCCTGGACAGTCCGGGGTGCCCCAGTACTTC.

The genes are TRBV19 and TRBJ1-1; D not resolved. Germline V gives CDR1 LNHDA, CDR2 SQIVND (reference sequence). The CDR3 is 15 residues long. Trimming took 10 bases from V and 0 from J, leaving 18 bases between them. CDR3 bases: TGTGCCACCAGCAACCGGGTTTCCCTGAACACTGAAGCTTTCTTT. This translates into CATSNRVSLNTEAFF. The variable domain in full, with the rest retrieved from reference TRBV19 and TRBJ1-1, is DGGITQSPKYLFRKEGQNVTLSCEQNLNHDAMYWYRQDPGQGLRLIYYSQIVNDFQKGDIAEGYSVSREKKESFPLTVTSAQKNPTAFYLCATSNRVSLNTEAFFGQGTRLTVV.

This clone came up once. The rearrangement uses TRBV6-1 and TRBJ1-6; 8 bases are a match to TRBD1. This CDR3 comprises 15 residues. Germline CDR1 reads MNHNS; CDR2 reads SASEGT. Trimming cost V 5 bases and J 7 bases; bases outside gene matches: 7. The CDR3 sequence: CASSQLDRANSPLHF. The DNA of the CDR3 is TGTGCCAGCAGTCAACTGGACAGGGCCAATTCACCCCTCCACTTT.

The rearrangement joins TRBV2 to TRBJ1-5; D may be TRBD1 (5 bases). Germline V gene sequence: CDR1 SNHLY, CDR2 FYNNEI. CDR3 size: 13 residues. V was pared by 7 bases and J by 3 bases, with 10 bases between. The chain's CDR3 is CASTGYPNQPQHF. CDR3 in DNA: TGTGCCAGCACAGGGTACCCCAATCAGCCCCAGCATTTT.

This rearrangement joins TRBV4-2 to TRBJ2-2; D is ambiguous. Germline CDR1 reads LGHNA; CDR2 reads YNFKEQ. The V end lost 0 bases, the J end lost 9 bases, and 5 bases lay between the germline ends. CDR3 size: 12 residues. For the CDR3, the DNA is TGTGCCAGCAGCCAAGACGTCCGGGAGCTGTTTTTT. It specifies CASSQDVRELFF.

V and J are TRBV6-1 and TRBJ2-3, with 10 bases aligning to TRBD1. CDR1 MNHNS and CDR2 SASEGT come from the germline V gene. The CDR3 is 15 amino acids. The V gene end was trimmed by 7 bases and the J gene end by 4 bases; junction bases not matched to a gene: 8. CDR3 DNA: TGTGCCAGCACCCGGGACAGGGGAATCGCAGATACGCAGTATTTT. This encodes CASTRDRGIADTQYF.

This clone has just one count. The rearrangement uses TRBV10-1 and TRBJ1-2; 7 positions agree with TRBD1. This CDR3 contains 14 residues. Germline CDR1 reads WNHNN; CDR2 reads SYGVQD (reference sequence). Trimming cost V 4 bases and J 4 bases; bases outside gene matches: 6. The CDR3 protein is CASSGGQDPYGYTF. CDR3 DNA: TGCGCCAGCAGTGGCGGACAGGACCCCTATGGCTACACCTTC.

This clone was detected only a few times. V usage is TRBV19 and J usage is TRBJ2-6; 7 nucleotides agree with TRBD1. With 6 bases clipped from V and 0 bases from J, the junction kept 8 bases outside the gene matches. The CDR3 has 17 amino acids. The V gene's germline CDR1 is LNHDA and CDR2 SQIVND (reference sequence). The CDR3 reads CASSGTAIPSGANVLTF. CDR3 sequence (DNA): TGTGCCAGTAGCGGGACAGCCATCCCCTCTGGGGCCAACGTCCTGACTTTC.

This clone was seen only a few times. This same CDR3 is encoded by further DNA sequences in the sample. V and J are TRBV5-1 and TRBJ2-1; no definite D call. CDR3 length equals 15 residues. Trimming took 0 bases from V and 0 from J, leaving 7 bases between them. In germline, CDR1 is SGHRS, CDR2 YFSETQ. CDR3 loop: CASSLGQVSYNEQFF. The CDR3 nucleotides read TGCGCCAGCAGCTTGGGTCAGGTCTCCTACAATGAGCAGTTCTTC.

This clone was seen just once. The rearrangement links TRBV7-9 to TRBJ1-2; possible D gene TRBD1, 6 bases. The ends were cut back, 5 bases at V and 3 bases at J, with 19 bases in the middle. This CDR3 is built from 16 residues. Looked up from germline, CDR1 is SEHNR and CDR2 is FQNEAQ (reference sequence). CDR3 in amino acids: CASSPPRGALDYGYTF. The CDR3 bases are TGTGCCAGCAGCCCCCCCCGGGGGGCCCTGGACTATGGCTACACCTTC.

This chain connects TRBV28 to TRBJ2-7; TRBD2 agrees at 8 bases. Germline V gives CDR1 MDHEN, CDR2 SYDVKM. V was pared by 5 bases and J by 1 base, with 13 bases of the junction left unmatched. The CDR3 runs 17 residues. This CDR3 reads CASSGSSGQTWSYEQYF. As DNA, the CDR3 is TGTGCCAGCAGTGGCTCTAGCGGGCAAACATGGTCCTACGAGCAGTACTTC.

J is TRBJ1-3 and V is TRBV9; tentative D call: TRBD1 (5 bases). Trimming took 6 bases from V and 0 from J, leaving 10 bases between them. This CDR3 is 14 amino acids long. Germline V CDR1 and CDR2: SGDLS, YYNGEE. CDR3 DNA: TGTGCCAGCACTCGGGGGGACTCTGGAAACACCATATATTTT. This sequence encodes CASTRGDSGNTIYF.

V gene TRBV7-2 combines with J gene TRBJ2-5; TRBD2 aligns across 10 bases. This CDR3 contains 15 residues. J was trimmed by 10 bases and V by 6 bases; bases with no gene match: 14. Germline V gives CDR1 SGHTA, CDR2 FQGNSA. The CDR3 here is CASRKLAGSLVDQYF. In DNA form, the CDR3 reads TGTGCCAGCAGAAAACTAGCGGGGTCATTGGTTGACCAGTACTTC.

This sequence joins TRBV11-2 and TRBJ2-5; 7 bases map to TRBD1. After removal of 8 bases from V and 0 bases from J, the junction contained 6 bases not matched to a gene. This CDR3 spans 14 amino acids. CDR1 and CDR2 from the germline V gene are SGHAT and FQNNGV. CDR3 sequence (DNA): TGTGCCAGCCTCGGACAGGCACACCAAGAGACCCAGTACTTC. This translates into CASLGQAHQETQYF.

As for this clone: A read error may account for a junction end that differs from germline. This specimen includes other DNA sequences encoding the same CDR3. The J gene is TRBJ1-2, the V gene TRBV4-1; perhaps TRBD1 as D (6 bases). Germline-derived CDR1 and CDR2 are MGHRA and YSYEKL. There are 20 residues in the CDR3. CDR3 protein: CASSQPGALTTGIKKKGYTF. In nucleotides, the CDR3 is TGCGCCAGCAGCCAACCAGGGGCCCTAACGACAGGAATCAAAAAGAAGGGCTACACTTTC.

J is TRBJ1-1 and V is TRBV28; 8 bases agree with TRBD1. With V trimmed by 4 bases and J by 4 bases, 8 bases remained unmatched. The CDR3 is made up of 15 amino acids. From germline, CDR1 is MDHEN and CDR2 SYDVKM. The CDR3 region is CASSSATGEGTEAFF. Written as DNA, the CDR3 is TGTGCCAGCAGTTCCGCGACAGGGGAGGGCACTGAAGCTTTCTTT.